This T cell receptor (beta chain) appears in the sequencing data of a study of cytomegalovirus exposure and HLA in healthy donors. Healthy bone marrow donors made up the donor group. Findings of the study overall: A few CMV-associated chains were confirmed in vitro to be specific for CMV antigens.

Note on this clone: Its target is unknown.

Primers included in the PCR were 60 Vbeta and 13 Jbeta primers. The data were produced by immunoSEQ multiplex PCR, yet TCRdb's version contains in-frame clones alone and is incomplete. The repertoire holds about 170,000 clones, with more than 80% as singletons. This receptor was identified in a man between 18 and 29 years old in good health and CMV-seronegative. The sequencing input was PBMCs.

This CDR3 reads CASSQGRQASNEKLFF. In nucleotides, the CDR3 is TGCGCCAGCAGCCAAGGACGGCAGGCCTCTAATGAAAAACTGTTTTTT. The chain recombines TRBV4-1 with TRBJ1-4; no reliable D call. The CDR3 extends over 16 amino acids. The germline V gene encodes CDR1 MGHRA and CDR2 YSYEKL. The V end lost 1 base, the J end lost 3 bases, and 12 bases lay between the germline ends.